Listed here are 17 T cell receptor beta chains from one sample, sequenced in a study of blood T cell repertoires in COVID-19. Clones were sequenced by immunoSEQ multiplex PCR, and TCRdb holds only the in-frame ones, with some missing. This table has some 130,000 clones, roughly 81% appearing once. Material for sequencing was peripheral blood. The receptors stem from a human donor in a cohort sampled during active COVID-19.

The chain couples TRBV4-1 to TRBJ2-1; 8 nucleotides align to TRBD2. In germline, CDR1 is MGHRA, CDR2 YSYEKL. Trimming at V came to 4 bases and at J to 7 bases, leaving 12 bases not matched to a gene. This CDR3 is 16 amino acids long. The CDR3 sequence: CASSRMLAGLENEQFF. The CDR3 bases are TGCGCCAGCAGCCGGATGCTAGCGGGCCTGGAAAATGAGCAGTTCTTC.

This clone was counted only a few times. The rearrangement links TRBV27 to TRBJ2-3; D is possibly TRBD2 (5 bases). Germline loops: CDR1 MNHEY, CDR2 SMNVEV (reference sequence). The CDR3 spans 14 residues. Trimming pared 8 bases from V and 1 base from J, leaving 13 bases between. CDR3 residues: CASGWGDGTDTQYF. The CDR3, as DNA: TGTGCCAGCGGGTGGGGAGACGGCACAGATACGCAGTATTTT.

The V and J genes are TRBV11-2 and TRBJ1-5, with 7 bases lining up with TRBD1. V dropped 3 bases and J dropped 3; count of bases not matched to a gene: 5. Germline V lookup: CDR1 SGHAT, CDR2 FQNNGV. The CDR3 has 15 amino acids. The CDR3 sequence is CASSLETGFNQPQHF. DNA for the CDR3: TGTGCCAGCAGCTTGGAGACAGGGTTCAATCAGCCCCAGCATTTT.

V and J are TRBV25-1 and TRBJ2-1, with a tentative D call TRBD1 (6 bases). This CDR3 comprises 16 residues. The germline V and J ends were trimmed by 7 bases and 6 bases, with 22 bases remaining between them. Germline assignment: CDR1 MGHDK and CDR2 SYGVNS. CDR3 region: CASTRSRTVCSNEQFF. As DNA, the CDR3 is TGTGCCAGCACTCGCAGCCGGACAGTCTGTAGCAATGAGCAGTTCTTC.

The J gene is TRBJ2-4, the V gene TRBV5-1, with D hard to call. V gave up 1 base and J gave up 0 bases, with 5 bases separating them. The CDR3 has 14 residues. CDR1 is SGHRS, CDR2 YFSETQ, per germline. The CDR3 here is CASSLTVAKNIQYF. Written as DNA, the CDR3 is TGCGCCAGCAGCTTGACAGTAGCCAAAAACATTCAGTACTTC.

The V and J genes are TRBV6-5 and TRBJ1-2; the D gene is possibly TRBD1 (6 bases). The CDR3 totals 15 residues. Germline V gene lookup returns CDR1 MNHEY and CDR2 SVGAGI. Trimming stripped 5 bases from V and 1 base from J, with 14 bases between. The CDR3 loop reads CASSKTGPLNYGYTF. In nucleotides, the CDR3 is TGTGCCAGCAGTAAGACAGGACCCCTTAACTATGGCTACACCTTC.

The chain uses TRBV19 and TRBJ2-5; 10 bases map to TRBD1. From germline, CDR1 is LNHDA and CDR2 SQIVND (reference sequence). Trimming removed 10 bases from V and 5 bases from J; junction bases left unmatched: 16. The CDR3 extends over 16 amino acids. CDR3 coding DNA: TGTGCCACCCACAGCGACAACCGGGACAGGGGCGAGACCCAGTACTTC. It translates to CATHSDNRDRGETQYF.

This rearrangement joins TRBV24-1 to TRBJ2-1; D is possibly TRBD2 (5 bases). The CDR3 has 16 amino acids. V dropped 2 bases and J dropped 0 bases, with 10 bases sitting between them. The germline gives CDR1 KGHDR, CDR2 SFDVKD. CDR3 DNA sequence: TGTGCCACCAGTGATTCACGGGGTTTCTCCTACAATGAGCAGTTCTTC. Translation gives CATSDSRGFSYNEQFF.

The chain employs TRBV18 and TRBJ1-2, with D maybe TRBD1 (5 bases). The CDR3 sequence is 15 residues long. The V end was cut by 3 bases, the J end by 4 bases, with 15 bases between. CDR1 is KGHSH and CDR2 is LQKENI in the germline V gene. The CDR3 sequence is CASSPSDIALYGYTF. As DNA, the CDR3 is TGTGCCAGCTCACCCTCGGACATCGCCCTCTATGGCTACACCTTC.

The rearrangement joins TRBV5-1 to TRBJ2-7; the D gene is possibly TRBD1 (6 bases). Germline V gene data show CDR1 as SGHRS and CDR2 as YFSETQ. The length of the CDR3 is 14 residues. Trimming left V 4 bases short and J 4 bases short, with 15 bases between. This CDR3 is CASSREPGQYEQYF. CDR3 coding DNA: TGCGCCAGCAGCCGGGAACCGGGACAATACGAGCAGTACTTC. The full variable domain, completed using reference TRBV5-1 and TRBJ2-7, is KAGVTQTPRYLIKTRGQQVTLSCSPISGHRSVSWYQQTPGQGLQFLFEYFSETQRNKGNFPGRFSGRQFSNSRSEMNVSTLELGDSALYLCASSREPGQYEQYFGPGTRLTVT.

The chain joins TRBV3-1 (or the pseudogene TRBV3-2) to TRBJ1-5; D gene unclear. V lost 0 bases and J 6 bases, leaving 12 bases between the germline ends. Germline-derived CDR1 and CDR2 are LGHDT and YNNKEL (reference sequence). The CDR3 runs 15 residues. The CDR3 is CASSQDFRVAQPQHF. The CDR3 DNA follows: TGTGCCAGCAGCCAAGATTTCCGGGTGGCTCAGCCCCAGCATTTT.

The chain carries TRBV6-5 and TRBJ1-2, with TRBD1 identical over 8 bases. The CDR3 loop spans 15 amino acids. J was trimmed by 8 bases and V by 10 bases; bases with no gene match: 18. Germline values: CDR1 MNHEY, CDR2 SVGAGI. Here the CDR3 reads CATTDRDVGGGGYTF. CDR3 coding DNA: TGTGCCACCACGGACAGGGATGTCGGTGGAGGAGGCTACACCTTC.

The chain couples TRBV7-9 to TRBJ1-2; D is unresolved. Germline values: CDR1 SEHNR, CDR2 FQNEAQ (reference sequence). Between the trimmed V and J ends, which lost 1 base and 4 bases, there was a span of 4 bases. This CDR3 has 12 amino acids. CDR3 sequence: CASSLGSYGYTF. DNA for the CDR3: TGTGCCAGCAGCTTAGGCAGCTATGGCTACACCTTC.

The chain uses TRBV5-1 and TRBJ1-6; D unclear. The CDR3 covers 16 residues. V lost 4 bases and J 7 bases, leaving 18 bases between the germline ends. Per germline, CDR1 SGHRS and CDR2 YFSETQ. CDR3 DNA sequence: TGCGCCAGCAGCATGAGAGGGAGCCCTTTCAATTCACCCCTCCACTTT. Protein: CASSMRGSPFNSPLHF.

This chain joins TRBV18 and TRBJ1-3; TRBD1 matches 9 bases. Germline CDR1 reads KGHSH; CDR2 reads LQKENI. CDR3 length: 17 amino acids. V shed 6 bases, J shed 1 base, and the junction held 10 bases outside the gene matches. The CDR3 here is CASSPRTGDASGNTIYF. The CDR3 DNA follows: TGTGCCAGCTCCCCCCGGACAGGGGATGCTTCTGGAAACACCATATATTTT.

This chain's CDR3 is CASSETWSNEQFF. As DNA, the CDR3 is TGTGCCAGCAGTGAAACTTGGTCCAATGAGCAGTTCTTC. The chain has TRBV2 and TRBJ2-1; D gene uncertain. V was trimmed by 2 bases and J by 6 bases, leaving 8 bases between them. CDR1 and CDR2 from the germline V gene are SNHLY and FYNNEI. The CDR3 sequence is 13 residues long.

This clone was recorded a few times. The chain combines TRBV9 with TRBJ2-2; 8 bases fit TRBD2. Germline CDR1 SGDLS, CDR2 YYNGEE. The ends lost 1 base at V and 0 bases at J; junction bases unmatched: 2. The CDR3 sequence is 16 residues long. The DNA of the CDR3 is TGTGCCAGCAGCGTAACTAGCGGTACGAACACCGGGGAGCTGTTTTTT. Residues: CASSVTSGTNTGELFF.